This section outlines one T cell receptor (beta chain) sequence together with its context. These data are taken from a study of blood T cell repertoires in COVID-19. The CDR3 is 14 amino acids. After removal of 3 bases from V and 4 bases from J, the junction contained 2 bases not matched to a gene. Per germline, CDR1 SGDLS and CDR2 YYNGEE. Profiling relied on immunoSEQ multiplex PCR, and the TCRdb table lists in-frame clones only, not all of them. The sample lists 120,000 or so clones, more than 75% occurring once. The chain employs TRBV9 and TRBJ1-5; 9 bases align to TRBD1. The sequencing input was peripheral blood. The origin of this receptor is a woman aged 45-65 years with acute or convalescent COVID-19. The CDR3 reads CASSAGTGNQPQHF. The CDR3 coding sequence is TGTGCCAGCAGCGCCGGGACAGGGAATCAGCCCCAGCATTTT.